This TCR beta chain was recovered during a study of cytomegalovirus exposure and HLA in healthy donors. Whole-study findings and limits: The authors listed some 160 TCR beta chains as cytomegalovirus-associated. An assumption of roughly uniform sequencing depth across donors underlay the presence/absence analyses. Some segments of the V type, notably TRBV6-2 and TRBV6-3, were excluded as indistinguishable.

This clone has a single count. Its cognate antigen is unknown. V lost 6 bases and J lost 6; bases outside the gene matches: 5. Germline assignment: CDR1 SNHLY and CDR2 FYNNEI. The CDR3 extends over 14 amino acids. PCR amplification relied on 60 Vbeta primers (plus 13 Jbeta primers). The repertoire was sequenced with immunoSEQ multiplex PCR; TCRdb's copy has only in-frame clones and lacks some. The repertoire holds about 88,000 clones, with approximately 90% as singletons. The specimen sequenced was PBMCs. The clonotype was recovered from a man aged 18 to 30 in good health and CMV-seronegative. The chain recombines TRBV2 with TRBJ1-2; the match to TRBD1 covers 12 bases. In DNA, the CDR3 is TGTGCCAGCAGGGGGACAGGGGGCACAGATGGCTACACCTTC. It yields the protein CASRGTGGTDGYTF.